This T cell receptor (beta chain) is from a study of beta chain features in type 1 diabetes. Sequencing targeted expressed TCRB transcripts, as all isolated RNA had been reverse transcribed. Generated by immunoSEQ multiplex PCR, the TCRdb table keeps only in-frame clones and is missing some. The repertoire has a few hundred thousand clones, roughly a tenth of them found once; the top ten carry approximately 1.5%. Sorted populations were all over 95% pure. V was pared by 0 bases and J by 5 bases, with 2 bases of the junction left unmatched. This CDR3 has 13 amino acids. The germline V gene has CDR1 GTSNPN and CDR2 SVGIG (reference sequence). This clone showed up many times. The target antigen is unknown. The study, taken as a whole, reports: Among patients, naive, central memory and Treg TCRB repertoires appeared more similar than among healthy donors. Fewer insertions but more deletions were seen at VDJ junctions in type 1 diabetes patients. There was a possibility that cDNA sequencing over-represented cells with high TCR expression.

This chain uses TRBV30 with TRBJ2-7; 9 nucleotides align to TRBD1. This receptor was taken from a man aged 18 to 29 in good health. The sequenced sample was central memory CD4+ T cells from blood. CDR3 protein: CAWSVDRGDEQYF. The CDR3 DNA sequence: TGTGCCTGGAGTGTTGACAGGGGGGACGAGCAGTACTTC.